The rows below give T cell receptor beta chains drawn from one sample of a study of early T cells in non-severe SARS-CoV-2 infection. TCRdb redid the calling of the 5' RACE reads with MiXCR, one entry per CDR3 protein. The table shows over 75,000 distinct CDR3 sequences, with under 15% occurring only once. Specimen: whole blood. The receptors were sampled from an adult who was a healthcare worker with PCR-confirmed SARS-CoV-2 infection or an uninfected control (not recorded which). CDR3s include the opening cysteine and the closing phenylalanine or tryptophan. Fields, in order: J gene, clone size, CDR3 length, V gene, D gene, CDR3 DNA, CDR3 protein. D genes are given only for firm matches. Size is stated for part of the rows, as once, few or many counts, or as a class when the clone is expanded.

j_call: TRBJ2-7
clone_size: NA
cdr3_length: 18
v_call: TRBV27
d_call: NA
cdr3_nt: TGTGCCAGCAGTTTAGGTTTGGTGAGCAGGGGCGGTTACGACGAGCAGTACTTC
cdr3_aa: CASSLGLVSRGGYDEQYF

j_call: TRBJ1-6
clone_size: many
cdr3_length: 13
v_call: TRBV18
d_call: NA
cdr3_nt: TGTGCCAGCGCACCTCCCAGTTATTCACCCCTCCACTTT
cdr3_aa: CASAPPSYSPLHF

j_call: TRBJ1-5
clone_size: few
cdr3_length: 14
v_call: TRBV19
d_call: TRBD1
cdr3_nt: TGTGCCAGTCGAGGACAGGGGATTAGCCAGCCCCAGCATTTT
cdr3_aa: CASRGQGISQPQHF

j_call: TRBJ2-7
clone_size: NA
cdr3_length: 15
v_call: TRBV5-5
d_call: NA
cdr3_nt: TGTGCCAGCAGTATGATTCCCTTCGGATCCTACGAGCAGTACTTC
cdr3_aa: CASSMIPFGSYEQYF

j_call: TRBJ2-1
clone_size: many
cdr3_length: 15
v_call: TRBV6-5
d_call: NA
cdr3_nt: TGTGCCAGCAGTCAAACAGGAGGTGCCTACAATGAGCAGTTCTTC
cdr3_aa: CASSQTGGAYNEQFF

j_call: TRBJ2-1
clone_size: few
cdr3_length: 16
v_call: TRBV6-2/TRBV6-3
d_call: TRBD2
cdr3_nt: TGTGCCAGCAGTTGGACTAGCGAGCGTTCCCTTAGTGAGCAGTTCTTC
cdr3_aa: CASSWTSERSLSEQFF

j_call: TRBJ1-1
clone_size: NA
cdr3_length: 13
v_call: TRBV11-2
d_call: NA
cdr3_nt: TGTGCCAGCAGCTTATCTGGGGGGACTGAAGCTTTCTTT
cdr3_aa: CASSLSGGTEAFF

j_call: TRBJ2-3
clone_size: NA
cdr3_length: 17
v_call: TRBV7-8
d_call: TRBD1
cdr3_nt: TGTGCCAGCAGTAACAATCCCGGGACAGAGGTCACAGATACGCAGTATTTT
cdr3_aa: CASSNNPGTEVTDTQYF

j_call: TRBJ2-3
clone_size: many
cdr3_length: 14
v_call: TRBV11-2
d_call: NA
cdr3_nt: TGTGCCAGCAGCTTAAGGTTGGGCACAGATACGCAGTATTTT
cdr3_aa: CASSLRLGTDTQYF

j_call: TRBJ2-7
clone_size: many
cdr3_length: 14
v_call: TRBV7-9
d_call: NA
cdr3_nt: TGTGCCAGCAGCTCCCCATCAGAGTCCTACGAGCAGTACTTC
cdr3_aa: CASSSPSESYEQYF

j_call: TRBJ2-3
clone_size: few
cdr3_length: 15
v_call: TRBV20-1
d_call: NA
cdr3_nt: TGCAGTGCTAGTATCGCGGACAGCGGCACAGATACGCAGTATTTT
cdr3_aa: CSASIADSGTDTQYF

j_call: TRBJ2-3
clone_size: many
cdr3_length: 17
v_call: TRBV5-1
d_call: TRBD2
cdr3_nt: TGCGCCAGCAGCTTGGAACAAGGCGGGGGGCAGACAGATACGCAGTATTTT
cdr3_aa: CASSLEQGGGQTDTQYF

j_call: TRBJ2-2
clone_size: NA
cdr3_length: 14
v_call: TRBV7-2
d_call: NA
cdr3_nt: TGTGCCAGCAGCACAGGACTGGTCACCGGGGAGCTGTTTTTT
cdr3_aa: CASSTGLVTGELFF

j_call: TRBJ2-5
clone_size: many
cdr3_length: 12
v_call: TRBV29-1
d_call: NA
cdr3_nt: TGCAGCGTCGGACAGATCCAAGAGACCCAGTACTTC
cdr3_aa: CSVGQIQETQYF

j_call: TRBJ2-7
clone_size: once
cdr3_length: 13
v_call: TRBV10-2
d_call: TRBD1
cdr3_nt: TGCGCCATAGGACAGGCTAGCTCCTACGAGCAGTACTTC
cdr3_aa: CAIGQASSYEQYF

j_call: TRBJ2-7
clone_size: NA
cdr3_length: 11
v_call: TRBV20-1
d_call: NA
cdr3_nt: TGCAGTGCTAGTTTCAGGGACGAGCAGTACTTC
cdr3_aa: CSASFRDEQYF

j_call: TRBJ1-2
clone_size: NA
cdr3_length: 13
v_call: TRBV11-2
d_call: NA
cdr3_nt: TGTGCCAGCAGCCCCTACAGGGAAGGAGGCTACACCTTC
cdr3_aa: CASSPYREGGYTF

j_call: TRBJ2-3
clone_size: NA
cdr3_length: 18
v_call: TRBV4-3
d_call: NA
cdr3_nt: TGCGCCAGCAGCCAAACGATCGGGGGCCTTGTTAGCACAGATACGCAGTATTTT
cdr3_aa: CASSQTIGGLVSTDTQYF

j_call: TRBJ2-7
clone_size: few
cdr3_length: 15
v_call: TRBV11-2
d_call: TRBD2
cdr3_nt: TGTGCCAGCAGCTACAACCGCGGGGGGTCCTACGAGCAGTACTTC
cdr3_aa: CASSYNRGGSYEQYF

j_call: TRBJ2-3
clone_size: NA
cdr3_length: 17
v_call: TRBV29-1
d_call: NA
cdr3_nt: TGCAGCGTTGTTATGTTGACAGCTAAACAGCACACAGATACGCAGTATTTT
cdr3_aa: CSVVMLTAKQHTDTQYF

j_call: TRBJ2-1
clone_size: NA
cdr3_length: 12
v_call: TRBV27
d_call: NA
cdr3_nt: TGTGCCAGCAGCATCGGGGGCCTACGAGAGTTCTTC
cdr3_aa: CASSIGGLREFF

j_call: TRBJ2-1
clone_size: NA
cdr3_length: 18
v_call: TRBV28
d_call: NA
cdr3_nt: TGTGCCAGCAGTTTAACTTTCCCGACCCCCTCCTCCTACAATGAGCAGTTCTTC
cdr3_aa: CASSLTFPTPSSYNEQFF

j_call: TRBJ1-5
clone_size: NA
cdr3_length: 14
v_call: TRBV25-1
d_call: TRBD1
cdr3_nt: TGTGCCAGCAGTGAAAGGACAGGGGCTCAGCCCCAGCATTTT
cdr3_aa: CASSERTGAQPQHF

j_call: TRBJ1-1
clone_size: many
cdr3_length: 13
v_call: TRBV18
d_call: NA
cdr3_nt: TGTGCCAGCTCAGGGACAACCCACACTGAAGCTTTCTTT
cdr3_aa: CASSGTTHTEAFF

j_call: TRBJ2-7
clone_size: NA
cdr3_length: 12
v_call: TRBV29-1
d_call: NA
cdr3_nt: TGCAGCGTGGGAGCTAACTCCTACGAGCAGTACTTC
cdr3_aa: CSVGANSYEQYF

j_call: TRBJ1-1
clone_size: many
cdr3_length: 13
v_call: TRBV7-3
d_call: NA
cdr3_nt: TGTGCCAGCAGCTTAAGGTGGGGCACTGAAGCTTTCTTT
cdr3_aa: CASSLRWGTEAFF

j_call: TRBJ1-2
clone_size: NA
cdr3_length: 14
v_call: TRBV20-1
d_call: NA
cdr3_nt: TGCAGTGCTAGAGGTTTGAGGGGGGACTATGGCTACACCTTC
cdr3_aa: CSARGLRGDYGYTF

j_call: TRBJ1-2
clone_size: many
cdr3_length: 15
v_call: TRBV11-2
d_call: TRBD1
cdr3_nt: TGTGCCAGCAGCTCCGTCAGAGGGACAGGGCATGGCTACACCTTC
cdr3_aa: CASSSVRGTGHGYTF

j_call: TRBJ2-7
clone_size: NA
cdr3_length: 16
v_call: TRBV27
d_call: TRBD1
cdr3_nt: TGTGCCAGCAGTATCCCTTCCGGGACAGGGAGGGGCGATCAGTACTTC
cdr3_aa: CASSIPSGTGRGDQYF

j_call: TRBJ2-7
clone_size: NA
cdr3_length: 15
v_call: TRBV3-1
d_call: NA
cdr3_nt: TGTGCCAGCAGCCAAGGGGCAGAGCGGCCCTACGAGCAGTACTTC
cdr3_aa: CASSQGAERPYEQYF

j_call: TRBJ2-1
clone_size: few
cdr3_length: 14
v_call: TRBV7-9
d_call: NA
cdr3_nt: TGTGCCAGCAGCTTAGAGGGCATTGGCGGTGAGCAGTTCTTC
cdr3_aa: CASSLEGIGGEQFF

j_call: TRBJ1-3
clone_size: NA
cdr3_length: 15
v_call: TRBV20-1
d_call: NA
cdr3_nt: TGCAGTGCTCCCTGGGCTGGGAGCTCTGGAAACACCATATATTTT
cdr3_aa: CSAPWAGSSGNTIYF

j_call: TRBJ1-2
clone_size: few
cdr3_length: 12
v_call: TRBV6-1
d_call: NA
cdr3_nt: TGTGCCAGCCGGGTACTTAACTATGGCTACACCTTC
cdr3_aa: CASRVLNYGYTF

j_call: TRBJ1-1
clone_size: NA
cdr3_length: 16
v_call: TRBV6-2/TRBV6-3
d_call: NA
cdr3_nt: TGTGCCAGCAGTTCGCCTGGGACACCTCTGAACACTGAAGCTTTCTTT
cdr3_aa: CASSSPGTPLNTEAFF

j_call: TRBJ2-6
clone_size: NA
cdr3_length: 14
v_call: TRBV7-2
d_call: NA
cdr3_nt: TGTGCCAGCAGCTTTGGGGCCGGGGCCAACGTCCTGACTTTC
cdr3_aa: CASSFGAGANVLTF

j_call: TRBJ2-7
clone_size: many
cdr3_length: 13
v_call: TRBV6-1
d_call: NA
cdr3_nt: TGTGCCAGCATTCATACTAGCTCCTACGAGCAGTACTTC
cdr3_aa: CASIHTSSYEQYF

j_call: TRBJ2-5
clone_size: NA
cdr3_length: 13
v_call: TRBV4-1
d_call: NA
cdr3_nt: TGCGCCAGCAGCCAAGTCGTTTGGGAGACCCAGTACTTC
cdr3_aa: CASSQVVWETQYF

j_call: TRBJ2-7
clone_size: NA
cdr3_length: 15
v_call: TRBV4-1
d_call: NA
cdr3_nt: TGCGCCAGCAGCCAAGATTGGGACGGGACCTACGAGCAGTACTTC
cdr3_aa: CASSQDWDGTYEQYF

j_call: TRBJ2-7
clone_size: few
cdr3_length: 17
v_call: TRBV5-1
d_call: NA
cdr3_nt: TGCGCCAGCAGCTTGAGTCAGGCTGGTAACGTACCCTACGAGCAGTACTTC
cdr3_aa: CASSLSQAGNVPYEQYF

j_call: TRBJ2-3
clone_size: few
cdr3_length: 12
v_call: TRBV12-3/TRBV12-4
d_call: NA
cdr3_nt: TGTGCCAGCAGTTTAGGTCGGGGTGCGCAGTATTTT
cdr3_aa: CASSLGRGAQYF

j_call: TRBJ2-5
clone_size: few
cdr3_length: 13
v_call: TRBV5-1
d_call: TRBD1
cdr3_nt: TGCGCCAGCAGCCTGACAGGGTTGGAGACCCAGTACTTC
cdr3_aa: CASSLTGLETQYF

j_call: TRBJ2-7
clone_size: NA
cdr3_length: 15
v_call: TRBV7-9
d_call: TRBD1
cdr3_nt: TGTGCCAGCAGCTACGACAGGGGCCGGTTCTACGAGCAGTACTTC
cdr3_aa: CASSYDRGRFYEQYF

j_call: TRBJ1-1
clone_size: few
cdr3_length: 16
v_call: TRBV2
d_call: NA
cdr3_nt: TGTGCCAGAAATCTAATCGCAACAGGTGACGAACGAGAGGCTTTCTTT
cdr3_aa: CARNLIATGDEREAFF

j_call: TRBJ2-5
clone_size: NA
cdr3_length: 12
v_call: TRBV28
d_call: NA
cdr3_nt: TGTGCCAGCAGCCACCCATGGGAGACCCAGTACTTC
cdr3_aa: CASSHPWETQYF

j_call: TRBJ2-2
clone_size: few
cdr3_length: 16
v_call: TRBV12-3/TRBV12-4
d_call: TRBD1
cdr3_nt: TGTGCCAGCAGTCGCCGGACAGGGGGTTGGTCCGGGGAGCTGTTTTTT
cdr3_aa: CASSRRTGGWSGELFF

j_call: TRBJ2-1
clone_size: few
cdr3_length: 16
v_call: TRBV4-2
d_call: TRBD2
cdr3_nt: TGTGCCAGCAGCCAAGATTTGGCGGGGGGTTATGATGAGCAGTTCTTC
cdr3_aa: CASSQDLAGGYDEQFF

j_call: TRBJ2-7
clone_size: few
cdr3_length: 11
v_call: TRBV20-1
d_call: NA
cdr3_nt: TGCTCGATCTGGGGGGGCCTTGAGCAGTACTTC
cdr3_aa: CSIWGGLEQYF

j_call: TRBJ2-7
clone_size: many
cdr3_length: 13
v_call: TRBV7-2
d_call: NA
cdr3_nt: TGTGCCAGCAGCTATACACAGGGCTACGAGCAGTACTTC
cdr3_aa: CASSYTQGYEQYF

j_call: TRBJ1-1
clone_size: few
cdr3_length: 17
v_call: TRBV28
d_call: NA
cdr3_nt: TGTGCCAGCAGTTTAATCCGCTTGAAGGGGATGAACACTGAAGCTTTCTTT
cdr3_aa: CASSLIRLKGMNTEAFF